A selection of T cell receptor beta chains follows, all from one sample in a study of cytomegalovirus exposure and HLA in healthy donors. The repertoire was sequenced with immunoSEQ multiplex PCR; TCRdb's copy has only in-frame clones and lacks some. The profile shows 210,000 or so clones, under 85% of them singletons. Material: PBMCs. These receptors all stem from a woman in her forties or fifties in good health and CMV-seropositive. CDR3s include the opening cysteine and the closing phenylalanine or tryptophan. Fields, in order: V gene, J gene, D gene, clone size, CDR3 protein, CDR3 DNA. A D gene is named only where the DNA matches it firmly. Not every row has a clone size; where given, it reads once, few, many or a size class.

v_call: TRBV6-5
j_call: TRBJ1-1
d_call: TRBD1
clone_size: few
cdr3_aa: CASSYDRGSLSAFF
cdr3_nt: TGTGCCAGCAGCTATGACAGGGGGTCCCTATCAGCTTTCTTT

v_call: TRBV18
j_call: TRBJ2-7
d_call: TRBD1
clone_size: NA
cdr3_aa: CASSLSLTGGMNEQYF
cdr3_nt: TGTGCCAGCTCACTATCATTGACAGGGGGCATGAACGAGCAGTACTTC

v_call: TRBV19
j_call: TRBJ2-7
d_call: NA
clone_size: NA
cdr3_aa: CASSGAAEQYF
cdr3_nt: TGTGCCAGTAGTGGGGCTGCCGAGCAGTACTTC

v_call: TRBV6-5
j_call: TRBJ1-1
d_call: NA
clone_size: NA
cdr3_aa: CASSYGQGAHHTEAFF
cdr3_nt: TGTGCCAGCAGTTACGGCCAAGGAGCCCACCACACTGAAGCTTTCTTT

v_call: TRBV7-3
j_call: TRBJ1-1
d_call: TRBD1
clone_size: once
cdr3_aa: CASSLFPTGETMNTEAFF
cdr3_nt: TGTGCCAGCAGCTTATTCCCGACAGGGGAAACAATGAACACTGAAGCTTTCTTT

v_call: TRBV7-2
j_call: TRBJ1-3
d_call: NA
clone_size: NA
cdr3_aa: CASSPSRSGNTIYF
cdr3_nt: TGTGCCAGCAGCCCGAGCAGGTCTGGAAACACCATATATTTT

v_call: TRBV30
j_call: TRBJ1-2
d_call: TRBD1
clone_size: once
cdr3_aa: CAWSASQGAHSGYTF
cdr3_nt: TGTGCCTGGAGTGCCTCACAGGGGGCCCATTCGGGCTACACCTTC

v_call: TRBV10-2
j_call: TRBJ1-2
d_call: NA
clone_size: NA
cdr3_aa: CASSEAGTNYGYTF
cdr3_nt: TGCGCCAGCAGTGAGGCGGGGACTAACTATGGCTACACCTTC

v_call: TRBV5-4
j_call: TRBJ2-5
d_call: NA
clone_size: NA
cdr3_aa: CASSLNVGVVETQYF
cdr3_nt: TGTGCCAGCAGCTTAAACGTAGGGGTAGTCGAGACCCAGTACTTC

v_call: TRBV11-2
j_call: TRBJ1-5
d_call: NA
clone_size: NA
cdr3_aa: CASSYDSSNQPQHF
cdr3_nt: TGTGCCAGCAGCTACGACAGTAGCAATCAGCCCCAGCATTTT

v_call: TRBV7-3
j_call: TRBJ1-1
d_call: NA
clone_size: NA
cdr3_aa: CASSQGMNTEAFF
cdr3_nt: TGTGCCAGCAGCCAGGGGATGAACACTGAAGCTTTCTTT

v_call: TRBV5-8
j_call: TRBJ2-7
d_call: TRBD1
clone_size: NA
cdr3_aa: CASSPRDRYYEQYF
cdr3_nt: TGTGCCAGCAGCCCTCGGGACAGGTACTACGAGCAGTACTTC

v_call: TRBV28
j_call: TRBJ1-5
d_call: NA
clone_size: NA
cdr3_aa: CASSSPGSNQPQHF
cdr3_nt: TGTGCCAGCAGTTCACCAGGGAGCAATCAGCCCCAGCATTTT

v_call: TRBV4-3
j_call: TRBJ2-1
d_call: NA
clone_size: NA
cdr3_aa: CASSQRGSYNEQFF
cdr3_nt: TGCGCCAGCAGCCAACGAGGGTCCTACAATGAGCAGTTCTTC

v_call: TRBV19
j_call: TRBJ1-2
d_call: NA
clone_size: NA
cdr3_aa: CASSTPPEAGGHGYTF
cdr3_nt: TGTGCCAGTAGTACCCCGCCCGAAGCGGGTGGACATGGCTACACCTTC

v_call: TRBV7-9
j_call: TRBJ2-3
d_call: NA
clone_size: NA
cdr3_aa: CASSQQRGAGTDTQYF
cdr3_nt: TGTGCCAGCAGCCAACAACGGGGGGCAGGCACAGATACGCAGTATTTT

v_call: TRBV2
j_call: TRBJ1-2
d_call: TRBD1
clone_size: NA
cdr3_aa: CASSLGQEDYGYTF
cdr3_nt: TGTGCCAGCAGCCTAGGACAGGAGGACTATGGCTACACCTTC

v_call: TRBV9
j_call: TRBJ2-3
d_call: NA
clone_size: NA
cdr3_aa: CASTVGGGPSTDTQYF
cdr3_nt: TGTGCCAGCACCGTAGGAGGGGGACCTAGCACAGATACGCAGTATTTT

v_call: TRBV13
j_call: TRBJ1-1
d_call: NA
clone_size: NA
cdr3_aa: CASSFGGGLPNTEAFF
cdr3_nt: TGTGCCAGCAGCTTTGGTGGTGGCCTGCCGAACACTGAAGCTTTCTTT

v_call: TRBV30
j_call: TRBJ2-6
d_call: TRBD1
clone_size: NA
cdr3_aa: CAWDRRDRELGANVLTF
cdr3_nt: TGTGCCTGGGATAGGCGGGACAGGGAGCTTGGGGCCAACGTCCTGACTTTC

v_call: TRBV7-2
j_call: TRBJ2-2
d_call: TRBD1
clone_size: NA
cdr3_aa: CASKIWDRDTGELFF
cdr3_nt: TGTGCCAGCAAAATATGGGACAGGGACACCGGGGAGCTGTTTTTT

v_call: TRBV7-2
j_call: TRBJ1-1
d_call: NA
clone_size: NA
cdr3_aa: CASSSPRAAEAFF
cdr3_nt: TGTGCCAGCAGCTCACCCAGGGCGGCTGAAGCTTTCTTT